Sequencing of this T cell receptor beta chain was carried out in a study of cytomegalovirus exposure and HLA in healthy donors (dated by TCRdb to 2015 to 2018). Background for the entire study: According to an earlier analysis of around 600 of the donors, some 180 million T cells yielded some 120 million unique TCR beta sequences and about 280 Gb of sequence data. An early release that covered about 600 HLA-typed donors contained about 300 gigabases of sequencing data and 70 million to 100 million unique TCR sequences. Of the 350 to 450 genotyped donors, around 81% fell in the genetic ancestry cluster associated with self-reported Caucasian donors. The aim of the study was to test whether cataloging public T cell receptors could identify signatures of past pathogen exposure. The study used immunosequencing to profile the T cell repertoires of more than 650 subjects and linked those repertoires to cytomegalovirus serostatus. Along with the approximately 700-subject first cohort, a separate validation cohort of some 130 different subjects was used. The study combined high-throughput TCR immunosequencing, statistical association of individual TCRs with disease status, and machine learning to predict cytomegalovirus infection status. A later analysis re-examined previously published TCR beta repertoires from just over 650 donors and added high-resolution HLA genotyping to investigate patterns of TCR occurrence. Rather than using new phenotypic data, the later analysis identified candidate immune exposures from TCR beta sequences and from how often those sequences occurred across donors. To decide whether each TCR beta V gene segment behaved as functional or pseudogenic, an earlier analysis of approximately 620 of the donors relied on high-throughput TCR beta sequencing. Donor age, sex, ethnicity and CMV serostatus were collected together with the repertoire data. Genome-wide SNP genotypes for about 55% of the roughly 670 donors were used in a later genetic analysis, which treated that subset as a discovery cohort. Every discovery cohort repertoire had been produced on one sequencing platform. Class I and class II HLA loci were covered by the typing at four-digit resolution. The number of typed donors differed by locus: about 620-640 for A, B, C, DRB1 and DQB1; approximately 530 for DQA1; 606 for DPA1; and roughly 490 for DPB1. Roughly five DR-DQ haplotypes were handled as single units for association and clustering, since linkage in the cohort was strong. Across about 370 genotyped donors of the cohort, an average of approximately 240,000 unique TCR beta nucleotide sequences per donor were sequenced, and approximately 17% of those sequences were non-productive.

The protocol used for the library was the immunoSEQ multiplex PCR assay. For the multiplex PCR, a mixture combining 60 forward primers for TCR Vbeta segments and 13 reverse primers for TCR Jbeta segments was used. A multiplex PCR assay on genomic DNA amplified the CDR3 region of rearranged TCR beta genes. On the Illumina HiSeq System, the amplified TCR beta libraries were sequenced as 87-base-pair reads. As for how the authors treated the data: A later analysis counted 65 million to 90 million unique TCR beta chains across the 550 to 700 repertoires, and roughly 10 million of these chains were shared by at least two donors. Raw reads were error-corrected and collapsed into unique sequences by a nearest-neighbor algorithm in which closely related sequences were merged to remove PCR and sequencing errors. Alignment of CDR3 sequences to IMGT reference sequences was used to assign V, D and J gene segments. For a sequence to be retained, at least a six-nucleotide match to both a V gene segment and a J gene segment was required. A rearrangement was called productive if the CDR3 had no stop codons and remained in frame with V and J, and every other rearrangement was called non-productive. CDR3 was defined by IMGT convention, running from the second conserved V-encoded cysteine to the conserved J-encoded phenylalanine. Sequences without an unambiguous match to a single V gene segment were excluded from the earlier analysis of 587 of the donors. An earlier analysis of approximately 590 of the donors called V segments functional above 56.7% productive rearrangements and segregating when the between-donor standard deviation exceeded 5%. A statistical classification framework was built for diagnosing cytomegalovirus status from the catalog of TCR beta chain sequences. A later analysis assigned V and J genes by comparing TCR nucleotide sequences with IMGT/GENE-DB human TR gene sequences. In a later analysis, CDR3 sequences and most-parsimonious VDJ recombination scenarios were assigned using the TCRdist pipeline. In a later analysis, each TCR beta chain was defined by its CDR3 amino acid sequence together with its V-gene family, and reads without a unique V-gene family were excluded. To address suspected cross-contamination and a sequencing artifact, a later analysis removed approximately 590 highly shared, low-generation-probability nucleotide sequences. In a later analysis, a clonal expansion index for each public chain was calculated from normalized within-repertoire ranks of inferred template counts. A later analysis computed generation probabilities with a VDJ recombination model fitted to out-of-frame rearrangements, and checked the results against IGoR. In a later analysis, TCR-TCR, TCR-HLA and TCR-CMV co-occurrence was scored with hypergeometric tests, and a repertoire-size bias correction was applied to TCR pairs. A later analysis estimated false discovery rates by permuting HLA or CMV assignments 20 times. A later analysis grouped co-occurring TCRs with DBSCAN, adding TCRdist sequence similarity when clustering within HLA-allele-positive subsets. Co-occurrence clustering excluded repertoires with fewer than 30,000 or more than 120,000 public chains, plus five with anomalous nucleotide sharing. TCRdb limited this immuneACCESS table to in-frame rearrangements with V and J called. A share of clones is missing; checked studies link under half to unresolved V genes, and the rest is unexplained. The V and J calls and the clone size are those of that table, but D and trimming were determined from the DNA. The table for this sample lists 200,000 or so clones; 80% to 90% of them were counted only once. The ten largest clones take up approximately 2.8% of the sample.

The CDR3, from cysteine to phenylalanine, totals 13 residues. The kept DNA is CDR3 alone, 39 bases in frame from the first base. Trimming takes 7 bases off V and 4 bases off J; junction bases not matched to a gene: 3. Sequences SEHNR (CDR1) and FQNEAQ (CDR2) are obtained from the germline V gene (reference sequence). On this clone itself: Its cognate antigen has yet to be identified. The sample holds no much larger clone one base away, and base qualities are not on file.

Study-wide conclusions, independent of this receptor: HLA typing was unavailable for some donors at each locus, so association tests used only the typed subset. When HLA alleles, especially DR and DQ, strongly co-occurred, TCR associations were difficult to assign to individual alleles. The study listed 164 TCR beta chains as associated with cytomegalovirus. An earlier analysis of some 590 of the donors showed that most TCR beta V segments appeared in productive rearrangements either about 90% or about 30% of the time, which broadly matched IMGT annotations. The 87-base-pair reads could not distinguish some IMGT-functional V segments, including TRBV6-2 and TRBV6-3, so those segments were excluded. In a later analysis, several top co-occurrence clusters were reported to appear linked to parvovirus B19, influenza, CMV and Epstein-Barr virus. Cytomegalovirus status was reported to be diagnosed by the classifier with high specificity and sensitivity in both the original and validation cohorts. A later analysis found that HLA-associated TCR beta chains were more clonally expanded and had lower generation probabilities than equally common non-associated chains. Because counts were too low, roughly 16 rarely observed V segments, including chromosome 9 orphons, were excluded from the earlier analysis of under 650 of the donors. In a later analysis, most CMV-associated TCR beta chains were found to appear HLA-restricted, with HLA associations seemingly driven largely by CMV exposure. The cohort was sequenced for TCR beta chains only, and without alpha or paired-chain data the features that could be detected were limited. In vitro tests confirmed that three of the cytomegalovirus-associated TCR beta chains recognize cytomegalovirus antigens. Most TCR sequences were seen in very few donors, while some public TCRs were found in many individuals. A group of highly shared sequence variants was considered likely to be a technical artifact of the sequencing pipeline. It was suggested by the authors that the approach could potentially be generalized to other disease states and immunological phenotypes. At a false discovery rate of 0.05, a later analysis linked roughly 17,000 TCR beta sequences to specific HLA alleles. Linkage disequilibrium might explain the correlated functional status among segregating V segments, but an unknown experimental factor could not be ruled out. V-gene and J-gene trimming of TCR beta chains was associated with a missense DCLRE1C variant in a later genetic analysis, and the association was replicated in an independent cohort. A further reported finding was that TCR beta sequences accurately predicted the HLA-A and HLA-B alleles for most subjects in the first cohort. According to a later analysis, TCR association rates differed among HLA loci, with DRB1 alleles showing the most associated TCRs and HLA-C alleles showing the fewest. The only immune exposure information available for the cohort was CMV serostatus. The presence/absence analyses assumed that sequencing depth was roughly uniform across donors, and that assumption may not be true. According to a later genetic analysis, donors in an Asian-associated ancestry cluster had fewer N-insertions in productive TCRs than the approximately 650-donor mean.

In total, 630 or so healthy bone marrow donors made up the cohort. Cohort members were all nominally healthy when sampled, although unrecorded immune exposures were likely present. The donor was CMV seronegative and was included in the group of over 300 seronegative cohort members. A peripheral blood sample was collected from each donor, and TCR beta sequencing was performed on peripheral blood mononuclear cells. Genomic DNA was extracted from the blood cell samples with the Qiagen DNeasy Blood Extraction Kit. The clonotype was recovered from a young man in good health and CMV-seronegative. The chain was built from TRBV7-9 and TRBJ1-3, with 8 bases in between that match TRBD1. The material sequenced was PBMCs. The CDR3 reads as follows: CASNGQGGNTIYF. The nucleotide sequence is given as TGTGCCAGCAATGGACAGGGAGGAAACACCATATATTTT. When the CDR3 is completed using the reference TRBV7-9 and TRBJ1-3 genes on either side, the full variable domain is DTGVSQNPRHKITKRGQNVTFRCDPISEHNRLYWYRQTLGQGPEFLTYFQNEAQLEKSRLLSDRFSAERPKGSFSTLEIQRTEQGDSAMYLCASNGQGGNTIYFGEGSWLTVV.